A single sample gave rise to the 6 T cell receptor beta chains below, sequenced in a study of T cells in Graves' hyperthyroidism and ophthalmopathy. The source material, RNA transcripts, was used to amplify TCR beta CDR3 regions. The TCR CDR3 was amplified in a first-round RT-PCR using the HTBI primer set. TCRdb re-derived calls from the multiplex PCR reads in MiXCR, one entry per CDR3 protein. Among hundreds of thousands of distinct CDR3 sequences listed, 13% to 15% were seen once. Specimen: blood. The source is a woman aged 40 to 55 with Graves' hyperthyroidism.

Worth noting for this clonotype: The germline gene is not matched at one end of the junction; a read error may be the cause. The chain employs TRBV9 and TRBJ2-3; no firm D call. The length of the CDR3 is 13 residues. From germline, CDR1 is SGDLS and CDR2 YYNGEE. In DNA, the CDR3 is TGTGCCGGCAGCGTAGCTTTCACAGATACGCAGTATTTT. Translated: CAGSVAFTDTQYF.

This clonotype was recorded at least ten times. This rearrangement joins TRBV5-8 to TRBJ2-4; maybe TRBD2 (5 bases). The length of the CDR3 is 14 residues. V lost 0 bases and J lost 11, with 15 bases in between. In germline, CDR1 is SGHTS, CDR2 YDEGEE. This CDR3 reads CASSLGPVGSVQYF. DNA for the CDR3: TGTGCCAGCAGCTTGGGGCCTGTGGGGAGCGTTCAGTACTTC.

This clonotype was observed a handful of times. The chain employs TRBV7-2 and TRBJ2-2, with D uncertain. CDR3 length: 14 residues. Trimming took off 6 bases at V and 3 bases at J, with 11 bases between the two ends. Germline CDR1 reads SGHTA; CDR2 reads FQGNSA. CDR3 in amino acids: CASRSSRDTGELFF. CDR3 coding DNA: TGTGCCAGCAGGTCATCCCGGGACACCGGGGAGCTGTTTTTT.

The chain carries TRBV6-1 and TRBJ2-2; D might be TRBD2 (6 bases). CDR3 length equals 17 residues. V was trimmed by 2 bases and J by 4 bases, leaving 17 bases between them. Per germline, CDR1 MNHNS and CDR2 SASEGT. The CDR3 DNA is TGTGCCAGCAGTGAATTTAGCGGTGTGGGGGGCACCGGGGAGCTGTTTTTT. The encoded protein is CASSEFSGVGGTGELFF.

On this clonotype itself: A much bigger clone sits one base away, suggesting this may be a read error. The rearrangement links TRBV27 to TRBJ2-5, with 8 bases identical to TRBD1. The end of the DNA aligns better with TRBJ2-1, so the J call may be wrong. Germline V gene data show CDR1 as MNHEY and CDR2 as SMNVEV (reference sequence). This CDR3 has 13 amino acids. Here the CDR3 DNA reads TGTGCCAGCAGGAGCAGGGGGCTCGAGACCCAGTTCTTC. Amino acid sequence: CASRSRGLETQFF.

This clonotype was seen many times. V and J are TRBV7-8 and TRBJ2-7, with 12 bases aligning to TRBD2. This CDR3 spans 14 amino acids. The germline CDR1 and CDR2 sequences are SGHVS and FQNEAQ. V lost 5 bases, J lost 8 bases, and 7 bases stayed unmatched. The CDR3 reads CASSHRTSGNKQYF. The CDR3 coding sequence is TGTGCCAGCAGCCACCGGACTAGCGGGAATAAGCAGTACTTC.